Here is one T cell receptor (beta chain) with its context. What it binds is not known. The source of the sample is a study of cytomegalovirus exposure and HLA in healthy donors. PCR employed 60 Vbeta and 13 Jbeta primers. Source study methods: Per a later analysis, the number of unique TCR beta chains was some 82 million, of which 8.5 million to 11 million were shared. This table comes from immunoSEQ multiplex PCR, and its TCRdb copy is limited to in-frame clones, with some not included. The V and J calls and clone size are taken from that table; D and trimming were inferred from the DNA. The table has some 150,000 clones, 75% to 90% seen once; the top ten hold under 3.5%. Study-level results: Most observed TCR sequences were rare, whereas some public TCRs were detected in many donors. Confirmation in vitro established that a few CMV-associated chains were specific for CMV antigens. Indistinguishable V segments, including TRBV6-2 and TRBV6-3, were excluded.

V dropped 4 bases and J dropped 3; count of bases not matched to a gene: 6. The CDR3 covers 15 residues. CDR1 is ENHRY, CDR2 SYGVKD, per germline. The clonotype originates from a woman in her thirties in good health and CMV-seronegative. Specimen: PBMCs. The J gene is TRBJ2-3, the V gene TRBV10-3, with 8 bases fitting TRBD2. The DNA for the CDR3 is TGTGCCATCAGTGTCGCGGGACTAGAAACAGATACGCAGTATTTT. The encoded protein is CAISVAGLETDTQYF.